This entry lists 17 T cell receptor beta chains sequenced from one sample in a study of cytomegalovirus exposure and HLA in healthy donors. The PCR used 60 Vbeta and 13 Jbeta primers. The assay was immunoSEQ multiplex PCR, and TCRdb's table has in-frame clones only and misses some. The sample lists over 150,000 clones; about 80% were seen once. Sequenced material: PBMCs. The source is a boy aged 5-17 years in good health and CMV-seronegative.

V and J are TRBV13 and TRBJ2-1; 8 positions agree with TRBD2. Trimming cost V 1 base and J 4 bases; bases outside gene matches: 0. Germline values: CDR1 PRHDT, CDR2 FYEKMQ (reference sequence). The CDR3 length is 14 residues. This CDR3 is CASSLAGGYNEQFF. CDR3 coding DNA: TGTGCCAGCAGCTTAGCGGGGGGGTACAATGAGCAGTTCTTC.

Comments on this clone: The same CDR3 is also encoded by other DNA sequences in this sample. V and J are TRBV7-9 and TRBJ1-1; no reliable D call. Germline CDR1 is SEHNR and CDR2 is FQNEAQ (reference sequence). This CDR3 region has 13 residues. Trimming took off 5 bases at V and 1 base at J, with 8 bases between the two ends. In nucleotides, the CDR3 is TGTGCCAGCAGCCGACAAGGGAACACTGAAGCTTTCTTT. Amino acid sequence: CASSRQGNTEAFF.

The chain is built from TRBV2 and TRBJ1-5; TRBD1 matches 9 bases. The germline CDR1 and CDR2 sequences are SNHLY and FYNNEI. V was clipped by 6 bases and J by 6 bases; unmatched bases: 6. This CDR3 contains 14 residues. The CDR3 coding sequence is TGTGCCAGCAGGGACAGGGGCTCGGGTCAGCCCCAGCATTTT. It codes for CASRDRGSGQPQHF.

The chain combines TRBV4-1 with TRBJ1-4; TRBD1 might be the D (6 bases). This CDR3 has 18 residues. Germline V gene lookup returns CDR1 MGHRA and CDR2 YSYEKL. Trimming cost V 1 base and J 8 bases, with 23 bases left between them. In nucleotides, the CDR3 is TGCGCCAGCAGCCAAGGTAACACAGGGCGGACGCTGAGCGAAAAACTGTTTTTT. Protein: CASSQGNTGRTLSEKLFF.

The chain is built from TRBV6-5 and TRBJ2-7; weak D call: TRBD1 (5 bases). The CDR3 extends over 14 amino acids. Germline V gene data show CDR1 as MNHEY and CDR2 as SVGAGI. Trimming took 2 bases from V and 2 from J, leaving 10 bases between them. In DNA, the CDR3 is TGTGCCAGCAGTTACAGGACGGACACCTACGAGCAGTACTTC. Translating it yields CASSYRTDTYEQYF.

V gene TRBV30 combines with J gene TRBJ1-5, with 10 nucleotides matching TRBD1. There are 15 residues in the CDR3. With V trimmed by 0 bases and J by 2 bases, 1 base remained unmatched. CDR1 and CDR2 (germline): GTSNPN, SVGIG (reference sequence). CDR3 DNA: TGTGCCTGGAGTGTAGGGACAGGGGGCAATCAGCCCCAGCATTTT. This gives the protein CAWSVGTGGNQPQHF.

This clone was seen just once. The V gene is TRBV5-1, the J gene TRBJ2-7; D is uncertain. Deletions cut 0 bases from V and 2 bases from J, with 12 bases between. CDR1 is SGHRS and CDR2 is YFSETQ in the germline V gene. The CDR3 sequence is 15 residues long. CDR3 DNA sequence: TGCGCCAGCAGCTTGGATACGCGGAGTCCCTACGAGCAGTACTTC. It codes for CASSLDTRSPYEQYF.

The chain joins TRBV5-1 to TRBJ1-4; TRBD1 might be the D (5 bases). Germline V gives CDR1 SGHRS, CDR2 YFSETQ. V lost 1 base to trimming and J lost 10 bases, with 20 bases between them. The CDR3 length is 16 residues. The CDR3 DNA is TGCGCCAGCAGCTTGACTTCTGGCAATCAGGGAGGAAAACTGTTTTTT. Protein sequence: CASSLTSGNQGGKLFF.

The chain couples TRBV5-6 to TRBJ1-1, with TRBD1 as a possible D gene (5 bases). Germline V gene sequence: CDR1 SGHDT, CDR2 YYEEEE. The CDR3 runs 14 residues. V was clipped by 5 bases and J by 0 bases, with 11 bases between them. This CDR3 reads CASRAGLMNTEAFF. The DNA of the CDR3 is TGTGCCAGCAGGGCGGGACTCATGAACACTGAAGCTTTCTTT.

The chain employs TRBV9 and TRBJ1-1; possibly TRBD1 for D (5 bases). The ends were cut back, 4 bases at V and 1 base at J, with 11 bases in the middle. The length of the CDR3 is 14 residues. Germline-derived CDR1 and CDR2 are SGDLS and YYNGEE. CDR3 protein: CASSPFDRNTEAFF. CDR3 bases: TGTGCCAGCAGCCCTTTCGACAGGAACACTGAAGCTTTCTTT.

The J gene is TRBJ2-5, the V gene TRBV11-2, with 9 bases identical to TRBD1. This CDR3 is 17 amino acids long. The germline gives CDR1 SGHAT, CDR2 FQNNGV. With V trimmed by 5 bases and J by 5 bases, 15 bases remained unmatched. CDR3 DNA: TGTGCCAGCAGCGTAACCGGGACAGGGATCCTCTACGAGACCCAGTACTTC. It encodes CASSVTGTGILYETQYF.

The chain carries TRBV10-3 and TRBJ2-7; D gene ambiguous. In germline, CDR1 is ENHRY, CDR2 SYGVKD. The CDR3 is 13 residues long. Trimming took off 4 bases at V and 0 bases at J, with 7 bases between the two ends. CDR3 DNA sequence: TGTGCCATCAGTGTGGGCCCCTCCTACGAGCAGTACTTC. Amino acids: CAISVGPSYEQYF.

This sequence joins TRBV7-3 and TRBJ2-2; possibly TRBD1 for D (6 bases). The CDR3 spans 15 residues. Germline values: CDR1 SGHTA, CDR2 FQGTGA. Trimming took off 4 bases at V and 3 bases at J, with 12 bases between the two ends. CDR3 DNA: TGTGCCAGCAGCTCCGGGACACCTTACACCGGGGAGCTGTTTTTT. It encodes CASSSGTPYTGELFF.

This rearrangement joins TRBV6-1 to TRBJ2-1, with 9 positions matching TRBD2. CDR1 and CDR2 (germline): MNHNS, SASEGT. The CDR3 loop spans 13 amino acids. After removal of 8 bases from V and 8 bases from J, the junction contained 7 bases not matched to a gene. CDR3 sequence reads: CASESSGSYEQFF. CDR3 sequence (DNA): TGTGCCAGCGAAAGTAGCGGGAGTTATGAGCAGTTCTTC.

This chain's CDR3 is CASSVQRNSNEQFF. The CDR3 region has the DNA TGTGCCAGCAGTGTTCAGCGGAACTCCAATGAGCAGTTCTTC. The rearrangement joins TRBV27 to TRBJ2-1; TRBD2 might be the D (5 bases). This CDR3 spans 14 amino acids. V lost 5 bases to trimming and J lost 6 bases, with 14 bases between them. Looked up from germline, CDR1 is MNHEY and CDR2 is SMNVEV (reference sequence).

The gene calls are TRBV9 and TRBJ2-7; TRBD1 matches 11 bases. The CDR3 is made up of 14 amino acids. Per the germline V gene, CDR1 is SGDLS and CDR2 is YYNGEE. Trimming removed 7 bases from V and 6 bases from J; junction bases left unmatched: 9. The CDR3 DNA sequence: TGTGCCAGCTCCCCGGCGGGGACAGGGGGCGAGCAGTACTTC. This gives the protein CASSPAGTGGEQYF.

The chain uses TRBV7-2 and TRBJ1-1; TRBD1 matches at 11 bases. Germline assignment: CDR1 SGHTA and CDR2 FQGNSA. CDR3 length: 15 residues. The J segment lost 4 bases and the V segment lost 6 bases, leaving 7 bases of the junction unmatched. The CDR3 protein is CASRPWDRGGTEAFF. The CDR3 DNA reads TGTGCCAGCAGACCCTGGGACAGGGGGGGCACTGAAGCTTTCTTT.